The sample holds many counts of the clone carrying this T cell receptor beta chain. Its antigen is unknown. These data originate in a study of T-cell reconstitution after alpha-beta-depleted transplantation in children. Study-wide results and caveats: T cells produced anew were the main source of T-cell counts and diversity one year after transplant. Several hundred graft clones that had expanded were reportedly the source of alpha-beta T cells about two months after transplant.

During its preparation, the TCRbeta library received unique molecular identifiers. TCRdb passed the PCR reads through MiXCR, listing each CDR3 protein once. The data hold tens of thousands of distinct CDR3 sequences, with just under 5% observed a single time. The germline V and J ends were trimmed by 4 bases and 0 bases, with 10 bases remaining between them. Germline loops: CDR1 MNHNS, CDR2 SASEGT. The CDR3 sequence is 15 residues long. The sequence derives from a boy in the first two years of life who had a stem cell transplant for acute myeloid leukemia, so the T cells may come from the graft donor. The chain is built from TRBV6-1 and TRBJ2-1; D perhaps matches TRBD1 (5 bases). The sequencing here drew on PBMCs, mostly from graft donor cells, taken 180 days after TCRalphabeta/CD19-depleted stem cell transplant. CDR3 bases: TGTGCCAGCAGTGTCAATACAGGCTCCTACAATGAGCAGTTCTTC. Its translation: CASSVNTGSYNEQFF.